The entry below gives a single TCR beta chain sequence along with its context. This receptor's antigen is unknown. No much larger clone exists at a distance of one base, and base qualities are not known. CD4+CD45RO+CD25- cells were isolated as memory CD4+ T cells. Tregs, naive and memory CD4+ T cells from tumor, blood and ipsilateral draining lymph nodes of about 5 breast cancer patients underwent full-length TCR alpha and beta sequencing. Tumor tissue and lymph nodes obtained from ipsilateral axillary dissection were perfused with PBS, minced and then digested with collagenase I and hyaluronidase. Mononuclear cells from lymph nodes or approximately 50 ml of peripheral blood were isolated by Ficoll density gradient centrifugation. A purity exceeding 90% was confirmed by FACS for the sorted cell populations. Full-length TCR variable regions were amplified by 5' RACE PCR using constant-region reverse primers, and then by semi-nested PCR using Nested Universal Primer A. The ReliaPrep RNA Cell Miniprep System was used to extract total RNA, which was then reverse transcribed into 5'RACE-ready cDNA with the SMARTer RACE 5'/3' Kit. An Illumina MiSeq was used to sequence the full-length TCR alpha and beta libraries, which had been barcoded with multiplex adaptors. On the authors' methods: For each of nine subset-tissue groups, sequencing data from the five patients were combined, and the groups were compared by unsupervised clustering of TCR gene usage. The Morisita-Horn index was used to calculate repertoire similarity, with shared sequences weighted according to their contribution to each repertoire. Through fastp at Q25 and MiXCR, TCRdb rebuilt clones from the public reads, retaining in-frame beta chains. Rows with one shared CDR3 protein collapse into an entry with the most common genes and DNA. The V and J calls were determined by TCRdb, not by the authors. The sample table contains about 5,900 distinct CDR3 sequences; only one count was recorded for 65% to 75% of them. About 4% of the sample is taken by the ten largest.

The data derive from a study (dated by TCRdb to 2013 to 2016). For the wider study: Whether tumor-infiltrating Tregs in breast cancer are recruited from blood Tregs or converted in situ from other CD4+ T cell subsets was tested. The paper's findings and limits, for the study overall: The TCR alpha and beta sequences of tumor-infiltrating Tregs showed the greatest overlap with tumor naive CD4+ T cells, followed by blood naive CD4+ T cells. The larger-cohort validation was restricted to a single TCR beta V-J rearrangement rather than whole repertoires. Tumor memory CD4+ T cell TCR gene usage was found to cluster with blood and lymph node memory CD4+ cells and with lymph node naive CD4+ cells.

The CDR3 runs 13 amino acids, cysteine and phenylalanine included. Only the CDR3 portion is preserved as DNA: 39 bases, with reading frame beginning at the first base. According to the germline V gene (reference sequence), CDR1 reads SEHNR and CDR2 reads FQNEAQ. Relative to germline, V is 6 bases shorter and J is 4 bases shorter, with 11 bases between their ends. The sample taken for sequencing was memory CD4+ T cells sorted from a lymph node. The meaning of the sample's cell subset or site label: memory CD4+ T cells, CD4+CD45RO+CD25-. This TCR derives from a female donor with breast cancer. Recombination linked TRBV7-9 to TRBJ2-3; the D gene identity is not certain. The CDR3 region reads CASSPSTPDTQYF. The sequenced DNA is TGTGCCAGCAGTCCCTCTACCCCAGATACGCAGTATTTT. Reference TRBV7-9 and TRBJ2-3 proteins supply the regions before and after the CDR3; the full variable domain is: DTGVSQNPRHKITKRGQNVTFRCDPISEHNRLYWYRQTLGQGPEFLTYFQNEAQLEKSRLLSDRFSAERPKGSFSTLEIQRTEQGDSAMYLCASSPSTPDTQYFGPGTRLTVL.